The source of this T cell receptor (beta chain) is a study of blood T cell repertoires in COVID-19. Authors' data handling: The assay estimated nucleated cells by amplifying reference gene primers. Assay: immunoSEQ multiplex PCR; the TCRdb copy retains only in-frame clones and omits some. V and J calls and clone size are copied from that table; D and trimming were computed from the DNA. This repertoire shows under 150,000 clones, about 91% found once; its top ten account for 28%. The sample holds a few counts of this clone. The sequencing sample was made of peripheral blood. The receptor comes from a human donor in a cohort sampled during active COVID-19.

The DNA for the CDR3 is TGTGCCAGTAGTATCAGGGGGGTCCCAAACACCATATATTTT. Amino acid sequence: CASSIRGVPNTIYF. The chain carries TRBV19 and TRBJ1-3, with TRBD1 matching 7 bases. The CDR3 is 14 amino acids. CDR1 LNHDA and CDR2 SQIVND come from the germline V gene (reference sequence). The V gene end was trimmed by 3 bases and the J gene end by 6 bases; junction bases not matched to a gene: 5.